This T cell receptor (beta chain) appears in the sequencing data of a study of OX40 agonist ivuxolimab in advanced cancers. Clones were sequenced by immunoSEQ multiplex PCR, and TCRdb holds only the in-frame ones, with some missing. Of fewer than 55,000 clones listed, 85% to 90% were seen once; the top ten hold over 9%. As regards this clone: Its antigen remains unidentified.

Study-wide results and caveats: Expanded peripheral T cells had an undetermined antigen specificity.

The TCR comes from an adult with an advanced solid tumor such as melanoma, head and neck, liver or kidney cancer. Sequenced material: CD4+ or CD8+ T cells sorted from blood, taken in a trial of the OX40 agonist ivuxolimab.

The CDR3 bases are TGCGCCAGCAGCTTAATACGCAATGAGCAGTTCTTC. Protein product: CASSLIRNEQFF. The chain is built from TRBV5-1 and TRBJ2-1; D uncertain. The V end was cut by 2 bases, the J end by 6 bases, with 6 bases between. The V gene's germline CDR1 is SGHRS and CDR2 YFSETQ. The CDR3 has 12 residues.